This T cell receptor (beta chain) was retrieved from a study of response to subunit inactivated influenza vaccine. General study findings and limits: After each seasonal influenza vaccination, few new T cells are recruited, the authors suggested.

The CDR3 is made up of 13 amino acids. Looked up from germline, CDR1 is DFQATT and CDR2 is SNEGSKA (reference sequence). V lost 5 bases and J 4 bases, leaving 9 bases between the germline ends. MiXCR, applied by TCRdb to the RT-PCR reads, yields one record per CDR3 protein. The sample contains 700,000 to 800,000 distinct CDR3 sequences, about 18% of which appear only once. A word on this clonotype: The antigen is not known.

The input for sequencing was PBMCs from blood, taken 5 days after vaccination. The sequence came from a man aged 45-65 years who received an inactivated influenza vaccine. The chain carries TRBV20-1 and TRBJ2-6; D is unclear. CDR3 sequence reads: CSADKPGANVLTF. The CDR3 nucleotides are TGCAGTGCTGACAAGCCCGGGGCCAACGTCCTGACTTTC.